These 27 T cell receptor beta chains were all obtained from the same sample, sequenced in a study of early T cells in non-severe SARS-CoV-2 infection. In TCRdb, the 5' RACE reads were re-called with MiXCR into one record per CDR3 protein. Of 21,000 or so distinct CDR3 sequences listed, 5% to 5.5% are singletons. Source material: whole blood. These receptors were taken from an adult who was a healthcare worker with PCR-confirmed SARS-CoV-2 infection or an uninfected control (not recorded which).

This clonotype was recorded at least ten times. The V gene is TRBV20-1, the J gene TRBJ2-3; 10 nucleotides line up with TRBD2. The length of the CDR3 is 16 residues. CDR1 DFQATT and CDR2 SNEGSKA come from the germline V gene (reference sequence). V was clipped by 0 bases and J by 4 bases; unmatched bases: 7. The DNA of the CDR3 is TGCAGTGCTAGAGATCCCCTAGCGGGAGAGTCAGATACGCAGTATTTT. This gives the protein CSARDPLAGESDTQYF.

This clonotype was found a few times. V gene TRBV14 combines with J gene TRBJ2-1; 8 bases are a match to TRBD2. The V segment lost 2 bases and the J segment 8 bases; nucleotides outside the gene matches: 14. Germline V gene lookup returns CDR1 SGHDN and CDR2 FVKESK. CDR3 size: 17 residues. CDR3 protein: CASSQTLGAGGSDEQFF. The CDR3 region has the DNA TGTGCCAGCAGCCAAACGCTGGGGGCGGGAGGATCCGATGAGCAGTTCTTC. The full variable domain, its missing parts supplied by reference TRBV14 and TRBJ2-1, is EAGVTQFPSHSVIEKGQTVTLRCDPISGHDNLYWYRRVMGKEIKFLLHFVKESKQDESGMPNNRFLAERTGGTYSTLKVQPAELEDSGVYFCASSQTLGAGGSDEQFFGPGTRLTVL.

This clonotype was observed at least ten times. The chain couples TRBV3-2 to TRBJ2-1; the D call TRBD2 from the table was never checked on the DNA. TRBV3-2 is described as a pseudogene. This CDR3 spans 16 amino acids. The CDR3 region is CASSQLTSGVRGGQFF. CDR3 nucleotide sequence: TGTGCCAGCAGCCAACTAACTAGCGGGGTTAGGGGTGGGCAGTTCTTC.

The V gene is TRBV20-1, the J gene TRBJ2-3; the D gene is possibly TRBD2 (6 bases). V was clipped by 4 bases and J by 4 bases, with 15 bases between them. Germline V gene data show CDR1 as DFQATT and CDR2 as SNEGSKA (reference sequence). There are 14 residues in the CDR3. CDR3 loop: CSATPAGMADTQYF. CDR3 in DNA: TGCAGTGCTACCCCAGCGGGCATGGCAGATACGCAGTATTTT.

This clonotype was counted at least ten times. V usage is TRBV4-2 and J usage is TRBJ1-4; TRBD1 aligns across 8 bases. This CDR3 spans 15 amino acids. The ends lost 1 base at V and 8 bases at J; junction bases unmatched: 6. Germline values: CDR1 LGHNA, CDR2 YNFKEQ. The CDR3 sequence: CASSQGVTGDEKLFF. The CDR3 nucleotides are TGTGCCAGCAGCCAAGGTGTGACAGGGGACGAAAAACTGTTTTTT.

This clonotype was recorded many times. J is TRBJ2-7 and V is TRBV5-6; the match to TRBD2 covers 14 bases. The germline gives CDR1 SGHDT, CDR2 YYEEEE. V lost 2 bases and J lost 1; bases outside the gene matches: 14. This CDR3 has 20 residues. The chain's CDR3 is CASSFISLGLAGDKSYEQYV. DNA for the CDR3: TGTGCCAGCAGCTTTATATCGCTGGGACTAGCGGGAGATAAGTCCTACGAGCAGTACGTC.

With respect to this clonotype: A clone one base away is much larger, so this may be a read error. The chain joins TRBV4-1 to TRBJ2-5, with D possibly matching TRBD1 (5 bases). The length of the CDR3 is 15 residues. V was trimmed by 4 bases and J by 5 bases, leaving 17 bases between them. The V gene's germline CDR1 is MGHRA and CDR2 YSYEKL. The CDR3 spells CASSRDGWGSETQYF. The CDR3 nucleotides read TGCGCCAGCAGCCGAGATGGGTGGGGCAGCGAGACCCAGTACTTC.

By share of the sample, this clonotype is medium-sized. The V and J genes are TRBV20-1 and TRBJ2-5; 10 bases fit TRBD1. Germline V lookup: CDR1 DFQATT, CDR2 SNEGSKA (reference sequence). V lost 4 bases to trimming and J lost 5 bases; unmatched junction nucleotides: 10. CDR3 length: 15 amino acids. Written as DNA, the CDR3 is TGCAGTGCTACGGATCGACAGGGGGCGAAGGAGACCCAGTACTTC. Translated: CSATDRQGAKETQYF.

The sample holds many counts of this clonotype. The chain recombines TRBV6-6 with TRBJ1-2; the match to TRBD1 covers 7 bases. The CDR3 covers 13 residues. Germline lookup yields CDR1 MNHNY and CDR2 SVGAGI (reference sequence). V trimming: 5 bases; J trimming: 5 bases; junction bases outside the gene matches: 5. This CDR3 reads CASSETGNYGYTF. The CDR3 nucleotides read TGTGCCAGCAGTGAGACAGGGAATTATGGCTACACCTTC.

This clonotype was seen repeatedly, ten times or more. This chain joins TRBV27 and TRBJ2-6; 9 positions agree with TRBD1. V lost 6 bases, J lost 2 bases, and 11 bases stayed unmatched. Germline values: CDR1 MNHEY, CDR2 SMNVEV (reference sequence). The CDR3 has 18 amino acids. Here the CDR3 DNA reads TGTGCCAGCAGCCAAAACAGGGGGCGCTCTCCTGGGGCCAACGTCCTGACTTTC. It encodes CASSQNRGRSPGANVLTF.

Details on this clonotype: A read error may be the cause here, since a much bigger clone is one base away. The rearrangement uses TRBV7-2 and TRBJ2-1; either TRBD1 or TRBD2 may fit D (5 bases each). CDR3 length: 15 amino acids. The germline V gene encodes CDR1 SGHTA and CDR2 FQGNSA. CDR3 sequence reads: CVSSLGRAGVPEQFF. CDR3 bases: TGTGTCAGCAGCTTAGGCAGGGCGGGTGTGCCTGAGCAGTTCTTC.

Notes on this clonotype: A much larger clone lies a single base off, so this may be a read error. V is TRBV5-1 and J is TRBJ1-1; D is undetermined. The CDR3 sequence is 13 residues long. Germline V gene lookup returns CDR1 SGHRS and CDR2 YFSETQ. This CDR3 reads CASSLGGNIEVFF. Here the CDR3 DNA reads TGCGCCAGCAGCTTGGGAGGGAACATCGAAGTTTTCTTT.

Note on this clonotype: Being one base from a much bigger clone, this may be a read error. This chain connects TRBV7-9 to TRBJ1-6; D is ambiguous. The CDR3 length is 12 residues. Per germline, CDR1 SEHNR and CDR2 FQNEAQ (reference sequence). The CDR3 here is CVSSLGLIPLHF. In nucleotides, the CDR3 is TGTGTCAGCAGCTTAGGATTAATTCCCCTCCACTTT.

This clonotype has ten or more counts. The chain joins TRBV18 to TRBJ2-7; D gene uncertain. This CDR3 contains 16 residues. Trimming left V 0 bases short and J 0 bases short, with 12 bases between. Germline-derived CDR1 and CDR2 are KGHSH and LQKENI. CDR3 in DNA: TGTGCCAGCTCACCACCGGCTCGGCAGAGCTCCTACGAGCAGTACTTC. Translated, it gives CASSPPARQSSYEQYF.

This clonotype was counted a few times. The chain combines TRBV20-1 with TRBJ2-3; TRBD2 matches 7 bases. The CDR3 consists of 15 residues. Trimming cost V 5 bases and J 6 bases; bases outside gene matches: 14. Per germline, CDR1 DFQATT and CDR2 SNEGSKA (reference sequence). The CDR3 region is CSAPPLAGVFDTQYF. The CDR3, as DNA: TGCAGTGCTCCTCCTTTGGCGGGAGTGTTTGATACGCAGTATTTT.

On this clonotype: A much more abundant neighbour one base away suggests this may be a read error. The chain links TRBV18 to TRBJ2-7, with D possibly TRBD2 on 5 matching bases. Germline lookup yields CDR1 KGHSH and CDR2 LQKENI. The CDR3 consists of 12 residues. V lost 5 bases and J 6 bases, leaving 11 bases between the germline ends. The CDR3 here is CASSEDLFEQYV. In DNA, the CDR3 is TGTGCCAGCTCAGAGGACTTATTCGAGCAGTACGTC.

This clonotype was counted at least ten times. J is TRBJ2-1 and V is TRBV5-6; D may be TRBD1 (5 bases). This CDR3 comprises 12 residues. From germline, CDR1 is SGHDT and CDR2 YYEEEE. Trimming left V 4 bases short and J 8 bases short, with 10 bases between. CDR3 coding DNA: TGTGCCAGCAGCAGCGACAGTCATGAGCAGTTCTTC. It is translated as CASSSDSHEQFF.

This clonotype came up many times. The J gene is TRBJ2-2, the V gene TRBV20-1; D is unclear. The length of the CDR3 is 14 residues. V was trimmed by 0 bases and J by 6 bases, leaving 11 bases between them. Germline V gene lookup returns CDR1 DFQATT and CDR2 SNEGSKA (reference sequence). The CDR3 loop is CSAREGWIAGELFF. CDR3 sequence (DNA): TGCAGTGCTAGAGAAGGTTGGATAGCCGGGGAGCTGTTTTTT.

This clonotype occurred many times. This chain joins TRBV12-3 or TRBV12-4 and TRBJ2-1, with D perhaps matching TRBD1 or TRBD2 (6 bases each). CDR3 length: 16 amino acids. Between the trimmed V and J ends, which lost 1 base and 5 bases, there was a span of 15 bases. CDR3 region: CASSLVGGRTHNEQFF. In nucleotides, the CDR3 is TGTGCCAGCAGTTTAGTAGGGGGGAGGACCCACAATGAGCAGTTCTTC.

This clonotype was seen many times. The chain combines TRBV5-8 with TRBJ2-1; D is uncertain. CDR1 is SGHTS, CDR2 YDEGEE, per germline. V was shortened by 4 bases and J by 2 bases, with 13 bases between the two germline ends. CDR3 length equals 15 residues. The CDR3 DNA reads TGTGCCAGCAGCCCGGACCAGAGGACCTACAATGAGCAGTTCTTC. Protein product: CASSPDQRTYNEQFF.

This clonotype has a count of ten or more. CDR3 bases: TGTGCCAGCAGACCCCAGACTAGCCGCACAGATACGCAGTATTTT. It translates to CASRPQTSRTDTQYF. This chain joins TRBV28 and TRBJ2-3, with 7 bases aligning to TRBD2. This CDR3 is 15 amino acids long. Germline values: CDR1 MDHEN, CDR2 SYDVKM. Germline trimming cut 6 bases from V and 1 base from J; bases unmatched to any gene: 7.

There are many counts of this clonotype. This chain uses TRBV10-3 with TRBJ2-7; D unclear. CDR3 length equals 12 residues. Trimming shortened V by 3 bases and J by 6 bases, and 9 bases separated the two germline ends. Germline CDR1 is ENHRY and CDR2 is SYGVKD. Here the CDR3 reads CAISDKGSEQYV. CDR3 DNA sequence: TGTGCCATCAGTGATAAGGGTTCCGAGCAGTACGTC.

Sample share makes this clonotype medium-sized (0.01 to 0.1%). CDR3 sequence (DNA): TGCAGCGTTGAAGAACAGGGGGAAGGCTACACCTTC. This sequence encodes CSVEEQGEGYTF. The chain is built from TRBV29-1 and TRBJ1-2, with 8 bases identical to TRBD1. The junction had 2 bases not matched to a gene; V was cut back by 0 bases and J by 8 bases. The V gene's germline CDR1 is SQVTM and CDR2 ANQGSEA. This CDR3 spans 12 amino acids. The whole variable domain, filled in from reference TRBV29-1 and TRBJ1-2, reads SAVISQKPSRDICQRGTSLTIQCQVDSQVTMMFWYRQQPGQSLTLIATANQGSEATYESGFVIDKFPISRPNLTFSTLTVSNMSPEDSSIYLCSVEEQGEGYTFGSGTRLTVV.

This clonotype was detected ten times or more. V and J are TRBV3-1 and TRBJ1-2, with 7 bases lining up with TRBD1. After removal of 1 base from V and 7 bases from J, the junction contained 3 bases not matched to a gene. CDR1 LGHDT and CDR2 YNNKEL come from the germline V gene (reference sequence). The CDR3 is 13 residues long. The CDR3 DNA follows: TGTGCCAGCAGCCAAGGACAGGGAAGTGGCTACACCTTC. This encodes CASSQGQGSGYTF.

At least ten counts were recorded for this clonotype. V usage is TRBV6-5 and J usage is TRBJ2-7, with D possibly matching TRBD1 (5 bases). This CDR3 has 13 residues. Per germline, CDR1 MNHEY and CDR2 SVGAGI. Trimming removed 5 bases at V and 2 bases at J, with 10 bases between. CDR3 protein: CASSIDSAYEQYF. For the CDR3, the DNA is TGTGCCAGCAGTATAGACAGCGCCTACGAGCAGTACTTC.

This clonotype was counted many times. The chain is built from TRBV20-1 and TRBJ2-1; 12 bases are a match to TRBD2. CDR1 DFQATT and CDR2 SNEGSKA come from the germline V gene (reference sequence). The junction had 11 bases not matched to a gene; V was cut back by 4 bases and J by 4 bases. The CDR3 has 17 residues. CDR3 in amino acids: CSATGLAGGRAYNEQFF. In nucleotides, the CDR3 is TGCAGTGCTACGGGACTAGCGGGCGGGAGAGCTTACAATGAGCAGTTCTTC.

This clonotype was seen only a few times. The gene calls are TRBV6-6 and TRBJ2-7, with 8 bases fitting TRBD2. CDR1 MNHNY and CDR2 SVGAGI come from the germline V gene (reference sequence). V lost 2 bases, J lost 6 bases, and 9 bases stayed unmatched. The CDR3 consists of 15 residues. The CDR3, as DNA: TGTGCCAGCAGTTACCCGAGCGGGAGAAGCCCCGAGCAGTACTTC. It encodes CASSYPSGRSPEQYF.